This T cell receptor beta chain was profiled in a study of brain metastases from non-small cell lung cancer. The study's findings and limits: Compared with their matched primary tumors, 60% to 80% of brain metastases showed expanded T-cell clones. Compared with primary tumors, brain metastases showed less T-cell infiltration. Paired brain metastases and primary tumors largely shared TCR repertoires.

The data were produced by immunoSEQ multiplex PCR, yet TCRdb's version contains in-frame clones alone and is incomplete. The table has 2,500 to 3,000 clones, around 83% seen once; the top ten hold around 4.5%. Concerning this clone itself: What it binds is not known.

Trimming took 3 bases from V and 0 from J, leaving 7 bases between them. Germline V CDR1 and CDR2: SEHNR, FQNEAQ (reference sequence). The CDR3 is 14 residues long. V usage is TRBV7-9 and J usage is TRBJ2-3, with D hard to call. The sequence was obtained from a donor at least 40 years old with non-small cell lung cancer. The specimen sequenced was primary lung tumor tissue. CDR3 sequence reads: CASSLWRSTDTQYF. The DNA of the CDR3 is TGTGCCAGCAGCTTGTGGAGAAGCACAGATACGCAGTATTTT.